This TCR beta chain was captured by sequencing in a study of beta chain features in type 1 diabetes. The sample holds a few counts of this clone. Its antigen remains unidentified. Each of the sorted populations had a purity greater than 95%. Overall study results and limits: Shorter templates may be favored by PCR, equally so in patients and controls. In these data, an HLA type influence on TCRB rearrangement remained unresolved. Among all four CD4+ subsets, Type 1 diabetes patients had TCRB CDR3s that were moderately but significantly shorter.

CDR1 is SGDLS, CDR2 YYNGEE, per germline. The ends lost 3 bases at V and 1 base at J; junction bases unmatched: 4. This CDR3 spans 15 amino acids. All of the isolated RNA was reverse transcribed, so expressed TCRB transcripts were sequenced. Naive, central memory and regulatory T cell samples averaged roughly 3.8 million reads. This table comes from immunoSEQ multiplex PCR, and its TCRdb copy is limited to in-frame clones, with some not included. Among 500,000 to 800,000 clones, around 12% were seen once, and the ten largest hold around 0.12%. This chain uses TRBV9 with TRBJ2-1, with 7 bases matching TRBD1. The sample taken for sequencing was naive CD4+ T cells from blood. This receptor was obtained from a man younger than 40 with type 1 diabetes. Written as DNA, the CDR3 is TGTGCCAGCAGCGGGACAGGTGTATCCTACAATGAGCAGTTCTTC. This translates into CASSGTGVSYNEQFF.